This T cell receptor beta chain was found in a study of blood T cell repertoires in COVID-19. About the research overall: There were acute and convalescent COVID-19 samples, and they came from the United States, Italy and Spain. T cells, B-cell-depleted T cells, or PBMCs supplied cDNA or gDNA.

Original processing notes: Amplification from reference gene primers served as the basis for estimated nucleated cell counts. Only in-frame clones appear in the TCRdb table, and some are missing; sequencing was by immunoSEQ multiplex PCR. Clone size and V and J calls were adopted from that table, with D and trimming inferred from the DNA. The sample consists of 40,000 to 45,000 clones, around nine tenths of them appearing once. This TCR derives from a man in his fifties or sixties with active COVID-19. The sequenced sample was peripheral blood.

In DNA, the CDR3 is TGTGCCAGCAACGACTGGCGCGACACTGAAGCTTTCTTT. This sequence encodes CASNDWRDTEAFF. The chain links TRBV25-1 to TRBJ1-1; D unresolved. Trimming took off 7 bases at V and 3 bases at J, with 12 bases between the two ends. The CDR3 runs to 13 residues. Germline lookup yields CDR1 MGHDK and CDR2 SYGVNS.